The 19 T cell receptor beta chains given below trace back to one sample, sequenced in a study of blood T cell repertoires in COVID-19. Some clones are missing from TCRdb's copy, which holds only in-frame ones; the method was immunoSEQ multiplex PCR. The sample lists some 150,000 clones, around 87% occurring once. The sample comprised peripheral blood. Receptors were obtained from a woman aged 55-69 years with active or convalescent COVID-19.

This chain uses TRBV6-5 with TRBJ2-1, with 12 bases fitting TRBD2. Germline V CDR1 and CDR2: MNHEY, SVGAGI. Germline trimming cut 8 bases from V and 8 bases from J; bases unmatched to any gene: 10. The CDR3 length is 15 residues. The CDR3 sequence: CASCRLAGVLDEQFF. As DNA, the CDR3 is TGTGCCAGCTGCCGACTAGCGGGGGTTCTGGATGAGCAGTTCTTC.

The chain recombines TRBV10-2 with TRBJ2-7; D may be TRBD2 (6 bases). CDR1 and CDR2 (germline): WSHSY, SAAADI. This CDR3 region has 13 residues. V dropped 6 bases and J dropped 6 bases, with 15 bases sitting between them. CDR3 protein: CASRTRGNPEQYF. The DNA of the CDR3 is TGCGCCAGCAGGACCCGGGGGAATCCCGAGCAGTACTTC.

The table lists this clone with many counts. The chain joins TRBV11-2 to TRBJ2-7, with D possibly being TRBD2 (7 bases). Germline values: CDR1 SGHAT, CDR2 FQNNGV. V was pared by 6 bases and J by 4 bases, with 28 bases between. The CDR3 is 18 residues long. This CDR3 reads CASRGGGEVRPGNYEQYF. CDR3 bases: TGTGCCAGCAGAGGGGGGGGAGAGGTCCGTCCCGGAAATTACGAGCAGTACTTC.

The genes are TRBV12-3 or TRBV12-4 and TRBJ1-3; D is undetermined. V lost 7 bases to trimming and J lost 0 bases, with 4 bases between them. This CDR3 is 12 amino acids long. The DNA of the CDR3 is TGTGCCAGCACCCGCTCTGGAAACACCATATATTTT. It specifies CASTRSGNTIYF.

The CDR3 bases are TGTGCCAGCAGCTCGACAGGGGCCCCTGAAGCTTTCTTT. As protein: CASSSTGAPEAFF. V is TRBV7-9 and J is TRBJ1-1; 8 bases are shared with TRBD1. The CDR3 has 13 amino acids. With 4 bases clipped from V and 6 bases from J, the junction kept 4 bases outside the gene matches. Germline-derived CDR1 and CDR2 are SEHNR and FQNEAQ (reference sequence).

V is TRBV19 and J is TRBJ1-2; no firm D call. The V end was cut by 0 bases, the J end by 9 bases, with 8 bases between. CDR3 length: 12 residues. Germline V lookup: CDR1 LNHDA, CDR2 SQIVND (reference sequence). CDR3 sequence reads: CASSIDQASYTF. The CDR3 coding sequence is TGTGCCAGTAGTATAGATCAGGCGAGCTACACCTTC.

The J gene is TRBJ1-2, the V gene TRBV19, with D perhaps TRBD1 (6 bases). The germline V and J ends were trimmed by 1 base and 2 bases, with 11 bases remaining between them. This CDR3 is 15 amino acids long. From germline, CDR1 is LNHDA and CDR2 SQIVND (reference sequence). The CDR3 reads CASSIAAGANYGYTF. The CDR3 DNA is TGTGCCAGTAGTATAGCAGCAGGGGCAAACTATGGCTACACCTTC.

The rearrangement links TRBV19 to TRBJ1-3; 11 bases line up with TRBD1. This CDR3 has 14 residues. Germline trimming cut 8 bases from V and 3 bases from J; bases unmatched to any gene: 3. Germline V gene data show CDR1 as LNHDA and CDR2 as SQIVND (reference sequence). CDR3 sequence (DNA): TGTGCCAGTCTGGACAGGGGGCTTGGAAACACCATATATTTT. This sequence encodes CASLDRGLGNTIYF.

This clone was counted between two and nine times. The CDR3 bases are TGTGCCAGCAGCTACGGGAATTTCAATGAGCAGTTCTTC. This gives the protein CASSYGNFNEQFF. The V call is TRBV7-9, the J call TRBJ2-1, with a tentative D call TRBD2 (5 bases). CDR1 is SEHNR and CDR2 is FQNEAQ in the germline V gene (reference sequence). The CDR3 has 13 amino acids. Trimming stripped 4 bases from V and 6 bases from J, with 10 bases between.

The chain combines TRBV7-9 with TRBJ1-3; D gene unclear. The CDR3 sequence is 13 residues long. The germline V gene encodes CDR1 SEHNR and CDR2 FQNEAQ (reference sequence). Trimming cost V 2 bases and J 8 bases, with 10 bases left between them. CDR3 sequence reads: CASSLTVRDTIYF. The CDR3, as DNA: TGTGCCAGCAGCTTAACGGTGAGGGACACCATATATTTT.

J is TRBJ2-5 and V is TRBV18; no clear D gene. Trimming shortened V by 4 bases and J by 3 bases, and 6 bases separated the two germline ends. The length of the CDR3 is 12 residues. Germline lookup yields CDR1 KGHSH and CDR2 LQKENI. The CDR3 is CASSLVEETQYF. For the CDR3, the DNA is TGTGCCAGCTCACTAGTGGAAGAGACCCAGTACTTC.

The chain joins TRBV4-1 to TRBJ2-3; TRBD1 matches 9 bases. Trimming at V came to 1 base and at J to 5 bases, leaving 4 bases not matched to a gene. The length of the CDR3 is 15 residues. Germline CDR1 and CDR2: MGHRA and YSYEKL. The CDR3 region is CASSQGDRALDTQYF. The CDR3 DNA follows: TGCGCCAGCAGCCAAGGGGACAGGGCTCTAGATACGCAGTATTTT.

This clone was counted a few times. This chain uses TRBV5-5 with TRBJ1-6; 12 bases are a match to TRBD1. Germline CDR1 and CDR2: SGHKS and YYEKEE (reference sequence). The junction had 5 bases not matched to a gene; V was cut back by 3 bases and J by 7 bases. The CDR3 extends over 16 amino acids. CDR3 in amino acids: CASSSGQGAENSPLHF. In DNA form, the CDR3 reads TGTGCCAGCAGCTCGGGACAGGGGGCAGAGAATTCACCCCTCCACTTT.

This CDR3 is CASSLAGGKETQYF. The CDR3 bases are TGTGCCAGCAGCTTAGCGGGGGGTAAAGAGACCCAGTACTTC. The chain joins TRBV5-4 to TRBJ2-5; 9 bases align to TRBD2. Germline V gene lookup returns CDR1 SGHNT and CDR2 YYREEE (reference sequence). CDR3 size: 14 residues. Germline trimming cut 2 bases from V and 3 bases from J; bases unmatched to any gene: 2.

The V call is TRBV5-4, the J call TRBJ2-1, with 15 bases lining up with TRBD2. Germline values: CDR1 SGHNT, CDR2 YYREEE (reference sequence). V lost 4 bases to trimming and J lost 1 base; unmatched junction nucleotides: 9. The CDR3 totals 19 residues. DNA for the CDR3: TGTGCCAGCAGCCCCAGGACTAGCGGGGGGGCAGGATCCTACAATGAGCAGTTCTTC. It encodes CASSPRTSGGAGSYNEQFF.

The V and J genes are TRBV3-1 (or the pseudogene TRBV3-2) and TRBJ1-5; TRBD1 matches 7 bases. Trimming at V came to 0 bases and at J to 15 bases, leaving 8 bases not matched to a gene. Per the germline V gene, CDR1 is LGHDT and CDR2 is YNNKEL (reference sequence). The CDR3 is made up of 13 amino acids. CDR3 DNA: TGTGCCAGCAGCCAAGATTTGGGCAGGGGGTGGCATTTT. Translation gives CASSQDLGRGWHF.

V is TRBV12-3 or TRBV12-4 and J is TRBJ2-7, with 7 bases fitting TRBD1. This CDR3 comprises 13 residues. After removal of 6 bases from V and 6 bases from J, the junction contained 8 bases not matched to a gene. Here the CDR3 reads CASRLDRDVEQYF. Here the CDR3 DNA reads TGTGCCAGCAGACTCGACAGGGATGTCGAGCAGTACTTC.

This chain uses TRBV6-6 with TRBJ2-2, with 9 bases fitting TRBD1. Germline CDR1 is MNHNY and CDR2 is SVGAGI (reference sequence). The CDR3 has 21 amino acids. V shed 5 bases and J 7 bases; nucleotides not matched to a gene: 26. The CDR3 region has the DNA TGTGCCAGCAGTCGATCCCGGCCCCCCAACGGGACAGGGTTTGTTCACGGGGAGCTGTTTTTT. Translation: CASSRSRPPNGTGFVHGELFF.

The DNA of the CDR3 is TGTGCCAGCTCACCGGGACAGAGTAATGAAAAACTGTTTTTT. This encodes CASSPGQSNEKLFF. The genes are TRBV18 and TRBJ1-4, with 7 bases fitting TRBD1. Trimming removed 3 bases from V and 4 bases from J; junction bases left unmatched: 2. Germline values: CDR1 KGHSH, CDR2 LQKENI. The CDR3 is 14 amino acids.